The entry below gives a single T cell receptor (beta chain) sequence along with its context. Its antigen is undetermined. The CDR3 has 13 residues. The data belong to a study of cytomegalovirus exposure and HLA in healthy donors. Researchers ran the PCR with 60 Vbeta and 13 Jbeta primers. The data were produced by immunoSEQ multiplex PCR, yet TCRdb's version contains in-frame clones alone and is incomplete. Among about 130,000 clones listed, approximately 80% were seen once. Broader study findings: Cytomegalovirus-associated status was assigned to 164 TCR beta chains. A missense DCLRE1C variant was associated with V- and J-gene trimming of TCR beta chains in a later analysis, and an independent cohort replicated the association.

This clonotype originated in a boy aged 2 to 10 in good health and CMV-seronegative. The sample comprised PBMCs. The chain recombines TRBV21-1 with TRBJ2-5; the table's D call, TRBD1, was not checked against the DNA. The DNA end is a closer match to TRBJ2-7, so the J assignment may be wrong. TRBV21-1 is shown as a pseudogene. The DNA for the CDR3 is TGTGCCAGCAGACGGGACAGATTCTACGAGCAGTACTTC. The encoded protein is CASRRDRFYEQYF.